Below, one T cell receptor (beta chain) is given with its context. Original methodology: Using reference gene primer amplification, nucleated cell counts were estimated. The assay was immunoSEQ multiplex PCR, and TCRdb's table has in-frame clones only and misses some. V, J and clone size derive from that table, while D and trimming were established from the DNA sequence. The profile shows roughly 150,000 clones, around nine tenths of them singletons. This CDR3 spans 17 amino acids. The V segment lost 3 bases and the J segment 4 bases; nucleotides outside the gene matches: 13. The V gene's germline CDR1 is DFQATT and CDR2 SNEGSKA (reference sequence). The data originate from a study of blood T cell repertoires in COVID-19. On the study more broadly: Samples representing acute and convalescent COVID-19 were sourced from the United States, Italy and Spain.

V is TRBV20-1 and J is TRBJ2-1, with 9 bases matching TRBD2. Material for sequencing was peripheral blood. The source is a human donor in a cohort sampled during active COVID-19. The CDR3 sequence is CSASGSGGAKPYNEQFF. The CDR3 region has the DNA TGCAGTGCTAGTGGTAGCGGGGGTGCCAAACCGTACAATGAGCAGTTCTTC.